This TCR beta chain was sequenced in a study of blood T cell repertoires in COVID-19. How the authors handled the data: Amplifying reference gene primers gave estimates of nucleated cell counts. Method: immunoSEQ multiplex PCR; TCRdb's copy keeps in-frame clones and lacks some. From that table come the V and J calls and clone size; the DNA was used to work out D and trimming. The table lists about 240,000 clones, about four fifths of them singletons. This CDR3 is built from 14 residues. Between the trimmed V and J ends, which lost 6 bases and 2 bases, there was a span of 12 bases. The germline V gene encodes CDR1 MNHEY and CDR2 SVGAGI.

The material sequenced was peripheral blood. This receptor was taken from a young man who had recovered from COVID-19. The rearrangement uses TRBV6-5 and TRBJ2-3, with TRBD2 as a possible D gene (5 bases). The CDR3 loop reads CASSLSSYTDTQYF. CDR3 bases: TGTGCCAGCAGCCTATCTAGCTACACAGATACGCAGTATTTT.